This TCR beta chain originates from a study of CD8 T cells in ankylosing spondylitis. One entry per CDR3 protein, called by TCRdb with MiXCR from the 5' RACE reads. The sample records a few hundred thousand distinct CDR3 sequences, 10% to 15% being singletons. Study conclusions and caveats: Within ankylosing spondylitis blood, a TCR beta motif made up of roughly eight highly homologous variants appeared to be characteristic.

Concerning this clonotype: Its antigen remains unknown.

This TCR was sampled from a male donor with ankylosing spondylitis. Sequenced material: blood, either unsorted or a sorted T cell fraction (not recorded which).

The CDR3 loop reads CASSLRVSGRANEQFF. The DNA for the CDR3 is TGTGCCAGCAGCCTGAGGGTCAGCGGGAGGGCGAATGAGCAGTTCTTC. This rearrangement joins TRBV7-2 to TRBJ2-1; 10 bases line up with TRBD2. CDR1 and CDR2 (germline): SGHTA, FQGNSA. This CDR3 has 16 amino acids. V lost 5 bases and J lost 7; bases outside the gene matches: 11.